The entry that follows covers one TCR beta chain sequence. Nominally healthy donors provided the samples, though records likely missed some immune exposures. These data belong to a study of cytomegalovirus exposure and HLA in healthy donors. Primers included in the PCR were 60 Vbeta and 13 Jbeta primers. The data were produced by immunoSEQ multiplex PCR, yet TCRdb's version contains in-frame clones alone and is incomplete. This table lists approximately 140,000 clones. Unmatched junction bases numbered 9, after V lost 7 bases and J lost 4 bases. The length of the CDR3 is 15 residues. The V gene's germline CDR1 is MNHNS and CDR2 SASEGT.

This clonotype was obtained from a woman aged 18-29 years in good health and CMV-seronegative. The genes are TRBV6-1 and TRBJ2-1, with 8 bases lining up with TRBD2. Sequencing was performed on PBMCs. The CDR3 loop reads CASTRSGTSYNEQFF. CDR3 DNA sequence: TGTGCCAGCACTAGAAGCGGGACTAGTTACAATGAGCAGTTCTTC.